The T cell receptor (beta chain) under discussion was sequenced for a study of T cells in Graves' hyperthyroidism and ophthalmopathy. General observations from the study: Most thyroid clonotypes expanded above 0.001 were also detected in blood. Ophthalmopathy, which appeared later, was predicted by the model a median 6.5 months before onset. A 13 V-J signature model discriminated ophthalmopathy versus stable hyperthyroidism.

Exclusion followed for patients with uncontrolled infection, other autoimmune disease, pregnancy or lactation. On this clonotype: Its cognate antigen is unknown.

Regions amplified from RNA transcripts were the TCR beta CDR3 regions. Using the HTBI primer set, a first-round RT-PCR was run on the TCR CDR3. TCRdb re-called the multiplex PCR reads with MiXCR, one entry per CDR3 protein. The profile shows 75,000 to 100,000 distinct CDR3 sequences, around 52% of them singletons. Trimming cost V 3 bases and J 2 bases; bases outside gene matches: 6. Germline CDR1 MGHDK, CDR2 SYGVNS. The CDR3 has 16 amino acids. This receptor was obtained from a woman in her thirties or forties with Graves' hyperthyroidism. The sample was blood. The V and J genes are TRBV25-1 and TRBJ2-7, with TRBD2 identical over 11 bases. CDR3: CASSDPTSGNTYEQYF. As DNA, the CDR3 is TGTGCCAGCAGTGACCCGACTAGCGGGAATACCTACGAGCAGTACTTC.